Listed below are T cell receptor beta chains from one sample, sequenced in a study of OX40 agonist ivuxolimab in advanced cancers. The table came from immunoSEQ multiplex PCR; TCRdb's copy has only in-frame clones and leaves some out. The data show some 39,000 clones, 88% seen once. The material was CD4+ or CD8+ T cells sorted from blood, obtained in a trial of the OX40 agonist ivuxolimab. The receptors shown here come from an adult with an advanced solid tumor such as melanoma, head and neck, liver or kidney cancer. CDR3s include the opening cysteine and the closing phenylalanine or tryptophan. Fields, in order: D gene, J gene, V gene, CDR3 DNA, CDR3 protein. The D gene is left open where the match is weak.

>.|TRBJ1-1|TRBV19
TGTGCCAGTAGTCCCCCGGGGGTAAACACTGAAGCTTTCTTT
CASSPPGVNTEAFF
>.|TRBJ2-3|TRBV11-2
TGTGCCAGCAGCTTACACGGGGGTAGCACAGATACGCAGTATTTT
CASSLHGGSTDTQYF
>TRBD1|TRBJ1-1|TRBV7-2
TGTGCCAGCAGCTCGTGGACAGGTACGAACACTGAAGCTTTCTTT
CASSSWTGTNTEAFF
>.|TRBJ2-4|TRBV5-8
TGTGCCAGCAGCTTGGCCGTGTCGTTCCGAGCCAAAAACATTCAGTACTTC
CASSLAVSFRAKNIQYF
>.|TRBJ2-7|TRBV6-5
TGTGCCAGCAGGCTAAAGCTGGGGGAGCAGTACTTC
CASRLKLGEQYF
>.|TRBJ1-6|TRBV7-9
TGTGCCAGCAGCTTAGGATCAGGGTTCTATAATTCACCCCTCCACTTT
CASSLGSGFYNSPLHF
>.|TRBJ1-1|TRBV7-3
TGTGCCAGCAGCTTACGTCGGAACACTGAAGCTTTCTTT
CASSLRRNTEAFF
>TRBD1|TRBJ2-2|TRBV6-1
TGTGCCAGCAGTGAAGCCCCAGGGGGCTTAACCGGGGAGCTGTTTTTT
CASSEAPGGLTGELFF
>TRBD1|TRBJ1-2|TRBV6-6
TGTGCCAGCAGTCCTGGACAGGGAGGTGGCTACACCTTC
CASSPGQGGGYTF
>TRBD1|TRBJ1-2|TRBV2
TGTGCCAGCAGTGGGTGGCAGGGGGCGCCCGGCTACACCTTC
CASSGWQGAPGYTF
>.|TRBJ1-2|TRBV5-1
TGCGCCAGCAGCCTGGGGGGCGCGGGGGCATGGGGCTACACCTTC
CASSLGGAGAWGYTF
>TRBD2|TRBJ2-3|TRBV5-1
TGCGCCAGCAGCTGGACTAGCGCAGATACGCAGTATTTT
CASSWTSADTQYF
>.|TRBJ1-5|TRBV28
TGTGCCAGCAGTTCTCGACAGGCCGGAACCCAGCCCCAGCATTTT
CASSSRQAGTQPQHF
>TRBD2|TRBJ2-7|TRBV4-2
TGTGCCAGCAGCCAAGAGCTGGTTAAACTAGCGGAGATCTACCCCGAGCAGTACTTC
CASSQELVKLAEIYPEQYF
>TRBD2|TRBJ2-1|TRBV30
TGTGCCTGGAGTGTACTAGCGGGGGGCTACAATGAGCAGTTCTTC
CAWSVLAGGYNEQFF
>.|TRBJ2-2|TRBV18
TGTGCCAGCTCACTCGACGGGACAATTAACACCGGGGAGCTGTTTTTT
CASSLDGTINTGELFF
>.|TRBJ1-4|TRBV7-2
TGTGCCAGCAGCTTCCAGCCTACGCGGGGGGAAAAACTGTTTTTT
CASSFQPTRGEKLFF
>.|TRBJ1-6|TRBV6-5
TGTGCCAGCAGGTTGGGACGAGGGAATTCACCCCTCCACTTT
CASRLGRGNSPLHF
>.|TRBJ1-1|TRBV27
TGTGCCAGCAGTTCCGCGCTATGGAACACTGAAGCTTTCTTT
CASSSALWNTEAFF
>.|TRBJ1-4|TRBV5-1
TGCGCCAGCAGCTTGGGGGTCGAACATAATGAAAAACTGTTTTTT
CASSLGVEHNEKLFF